The 26 T cell receptor beta chains given below trace back to one sample, sequenced in a study of cytomegalovirus exposure and HLA in healthy donors. The table came from immunoSEQ multiplex PCR; TCRdb's copy has only in-frame clones and leaves some out. The sample lists about 280,000 clones, approximately 86% occurring once. Sequenced input: PBMCs. The receptors originated from a woman younger than 35 in good health and CMV-seronegative.

This clone was seen just once. The CDR3 loop reads CASLGGGPYNEQFF. The CDR3 DNA follows: TGTGCCAGTCTTGGGGGGGGCCCCTACAATGAGCAGTTCTTC. The chain links TRBV6-5 to TRBJ2-1; D possibly corresponds to TRBD2 (7 bases). Trimming removed 9 bases from V and 2 bases from J, with 14 bases in between. This CDR3 comprises 14 residues. From germline, CDR1 is MNHEY and CDR2 SVGAGI.

The chain has TRBV27 and TRBJ2-7; D is possibly TRBD1 (6 bases). Germline V gene lookup returns CDR1 MNHEY and CDR2 SMNVEV (reference sequence). V lost 8 bases, J lost 2 bases, and 13 bases lay in between. The CDR3 totals 13 residues. The CDR3 DNA reads as TGTGCCAGCCTCAGGGGTTCCCCCTACGAGCAGTACTTC. This encodes CASLRGSPYEQYF.

This sequence joins TRBV27 and TRBJ2-7; possible D gene TRBD1, 5 bases. The CDR3 extends over 14 amino acids. Trimming pared 3 bases from V and 5 bases from J, leaving 14 bases between. Germline assignment: CDR1 MNHEY and CDR2 SMNVEV (reference sequence). The CDR3 nucleotides are TGTGCCAGCAGTTTGGTAGGGGTATTCAACGAGCAGTACTTC. Its translation: CASSLVGVFNEQYF.

The chain couples TRBV30 to TRBJ1-1, with 9 bases matching TRBD1. J was trimmed by 4 bases and V by 5 bases; bases with no gene match: 2. CDR1 and CDR2 (germline): GTSNPN, SVGIG (reference sequence). CDR3 size: 12 residues. The CDR3 bases are TGTGCCTGGGACAGGGGGGGCACTGAAGCTTTCTTT. Protein: CAWDRGGTEAFF.

The chain combines TRBV6-5 with TRBJ2-7, with D possibly matching TRBD2 (6 bases). Germline CDR1 is MNHEY and CDR2 is SVGAGI. Deletions cut 5 bases from V and 6 bases from J, with 11 bases between. The CDR3 contains 12 residues. The CDR3 spells CASSHGGGEQYF. In DNA, the CDR3 is TGTGCCAGCAGTCACGGGGGTGGCGAGCAGTACTTC.

V and J are TRBV7-6 and TRBJ2-5; 7 bases are a match to TRBD2. The CDR3 spans 16 residues. The germline V gene has CDR1 SGHVS and CDR2 FNYEAQ. Germline trimming cut 5 bases from V and 5 bases from J; bases unmatched to any gene: 14. CDR3 region: CASSADPLTSKETQYF. The CDR3 DNA reads TGTGCCAGCAGCGCAGACCCTTTGACTAGCAAGGAGACCCAGTACTTC.

This chain joins TRBV7-6 and TRBJ1-1; 7 bases are shared with TRBD1. The CDR3 length is 13 residues. Germline lookup yields CDR1 SGHVS and CDR2 FNYEAQ. V lost 9 bases and J lost 2; bases outside the gene matches: 6. The CDR3 coding sequence is TGTGCCAGTGGCCGGGACAGAAACACTGAAGCTTTCTTT. This encodes CASGRDRNTEAFF. Using reference TRBV7-6 and TRBJ1-1 for the parts outside the CDR3, the full variable domain is GAGVSQSPRYKVTKRGQDVALRCDPISGHVSLYWYRQALGQGPEFLTYFNYEAQQDKSGLPNDRFSAERPEGSISTLTIQRTEQRDSAMYRCASGRDRNTEAFFGQGTRLTVV.

The V gene is TRBV7-9, the J gene TRBJ1-2; 9 nucleotides align to TRBD1. The trim removed 5 bases at V and 2 bases at J, leaving 6 bases unmatched. The CDR3 is 15 amino acids. Germline lookup yields CDR1 SEHNR and CDR2 FQNEAQ (reference sequence). CDR3 bases: TGTGCCAGCAGCGGAATGACAGGGGGGAACTATGGCTACACCTTC. Amino acid sequence: CASSGMTGGNYGYTF. The full variable domain, rest sourced from reference TRBV7-9 and TRBJ1-2, is DTGVSQNPRHKITKRGQNVTFRCDPISEHNRLYWYRQTLGQGPEFLTYFQNEAQLEKSRLLSDRFSAERPKGSFSTLEIQRTEQGDSAMYLCASSGMTGGNYGYTFGSGTRLTVV.

The chain uses TRBV7-6 and TRBJ2-5, with a tentative D call TRBD2 (6 bases). The germline V and J ends were trimmed by 2 bases and 5 bases, with 21 bases remaining between them. The CDR3 totals 17 residues. Germline lookup yields CDR1 SGHVS and CDR2 FNYEAQ. The CDR3 DNA reads TGTGCCAGCAGCTTAAGGCGGGCGGGGCCCTTCGGGGAGACCCAGTACTTC. Translated, it gives CASSLRRAGPFGETQYF.

This chain links TRBV5-5 with TRBJ2-5; 9 nucleotides align to TRBD1. With 4 bases clipped from V and 3 bases from J, the junction kept 7 bases outside the gene matches. The CDR3 has 15 amino acids. Germline V CDR1 and CDR2: SGHKS, YYEKEE (reference sequence). CDR3 DNA: TGTGCCAGCAGCCGGGGACAGGGCCGAAAAGAGACCCAGTACTTC. It yields the protein CASSRGQGRKETQYF.

This sequence joins TRBV2 and TRBJ1-2; a weak D match, TRBD1 (6 bases). CDR3 size: 12 residues. V lost 7 bases, J lost 6 bases, and 12 bases lay in between. Germline V CDR1 and CDR2: SNHLY, FYNNEI. The CDR3 coding sequence is TGTGCCAGCATTCGAGGGGGGGATGGCTACACCTTC. Translating gives CASIRGGDGYTF.

This chain's CDR3 is CASRTTGVGGELFF. For the CDR3, the DNA is TGTGCCAGCAGGACGACAGGGGTGGGCGGGGAGCTGTTTTTT. This sequence joins TRBV6-5 and TRBJ2-2; 8 bases map to TRBD1. Trimming cost V 6 bases and J 7 bases; bases outside gene matches: 7. The CDR3 extends over 14 amino acids. CDR1 is MNHEY and CDR2 is SVGAGI in the germline V gene.

In its sample, this clone was seen a few times. The chain couples TRBV5-1 to TRBJ1-2; 8 nucleotides line up with TRBD1. With V trimmed by 3 bases and J by 4 bases, 2 bases remained unmatched. The CDR3 extends over 13 amino acids. Germline V CDR1 and CDR2: SGHRS, YFSETQ. DNA of the CDR3: TGCGCCAGCAGCTGGGACAGGTCCTATGGCTACACCTTC. It codes for CASSWDRSYGYTF.

J is TRBJ2-7 and V is TRBV6-5; 8 nucleotides agree with TRBD1. The germline gives CDR1 MNHEY, CDR2 SVGAGI. After removal of 6 bases from V and 0 bases from J, the junction contained 7 bases not matched to a gene. The CDR3 runs to 15 residues. The CDR3 loop is CASSQDRVSSYEQYF. In DNA form, the CDR3 reads TGTGCCAGCAGCCAGGACAGGGTGAGCTCCTACGAGCAGTACTTC.

The J gene is TRBJ1-2, the V gene TRBV30; no definite D call. V lost 0 bases and J 7 bases, leaving 15 bases between the germline ends. The CDR3 is 14 amino acids. Per the germline V gene, CDR1 is GTSNPN and CDR2 is SVGIG (reference sequence). The CDR3: CAWSVDQKAGGYTF. Written as DNA, the CDR3 is TGTGCCTGGAGTGTAGACCAGAAAGCGGGTGGCTACACCTTC.

J is TRBJ1-1 and V is TRBV6-5; 8 nucleotides agree with TRBD1. Germline V CDR1 and CDR2: MNHEY, SVGAGI. The junction had 11 bases not matched to a gene; V was cut back by 4 bases and J by 7 bases. CDR3 length equals 15 residues. This CDR3 reads CASSSQGARVREAFF. Written as DNA, the CDR3 is TGTGCCAGCAGTTCTCAGGGGGCGCGGGTTCGTGAAGCTTTCTTT.

The genes are TRBV9 and TRBJ2-2; 8 positions agree with TRBD2. The germline CDR1 and CDR2 sequences are SGDLS and YYNGEE. The CDR3 is 16 amino acids. V lost 3 bases, J lost 7 bases, and 11 bases stayed unmatched. The CDR3 DNA follows: TGTGCCAGCAGCGGGTCCGACGGGGGGGCCATCGGGGAGCTGTTTTTT. Its protein is CASSGSDGGAIGELFF.

The V gene is TRBV5-1, the J gene TRBJ2-7, with D perhaps matching TRBD2 (6 bases). Deletions cut 4 bases from V and 5 bases from J, with 22 bases between. The germline V gene encodes CDR1 SGHRS and CDR2 YFSETQ. The CDR3 runs to 16 residues. CDR3 in DNA: TGCGCCAGCAGCCCGGGGCAGCGGGCCAACGCGAACGAGCAGTACTTC. Translated: CASSPGQRANANEQYF.

J is TRBJ1-2 and V is TRBV6-5, with D unresolved. The CDR3 runs to 15 residues. The V gene lost 2 bases and the J gene lost 3 bases, with 13 bases spanning the gap. Germline loops: CDR1 MNHEY, CDR2 SVGAGI. The CDR3 nucleotides are TGTGCCAGCAGTTACGATGGCACCAACGACTATGGCTACACCTTC. Translating gives CASSYDGTNDYGYTF.

CDR3 protein: CASSGLNQETQYF. Here the CDR3 DNA reads TGTGCCAGCAGCGGACTCAATCAAGAGACCCAGTACTTC. The chain carries TRBV9 and TRBJ2-5, with no clear D. The V and J ends lost 3 bases and 2 bases respectively, with 8 bases between them. Per the germline V gene, CDR1 is SGDLS and CDR2 is YYNGEE. The CDR3 runs 13 residues.

The chain joins TRBV5-1 to TRBJ2-3; D uncertain. The CDR3 consists of 15 residues. V was clipped by 2 bases and J by 1 base, with 11 bases between them. Germline-derived CDR1 and CDR2 are SGHRS and YFSETQ. This chain's CDR3 is CASSFSAERTDTQYF. The CDR3 DNA reads as TGCGCCAGCAGCTTTAGTGCGGAACGCACAGATACGCAGTATTTT.

The V call is TRBV5-1, the J call TRBJ1-3; the D is unclear. Germline CDR1 SGHRS, CDR2 YFSETQ. V was trimmed by 4 bases and J by 2 bases, leaving 13 bases between them. This CDR3 has 15 amino acids. The CDR3 loop is CASSRSWGAGNTIYF. The DNA for the CDR3 is TGCGCCAGCAGCCGCTCGTGGGGAGCTGGAAACACCATATATTTT.

The J gene is TRBJ2-7, the V gene TRBV5-1, with a weak D call TRBD1 (5 bases). V lost 2 bases and J 1 base, leaving 10 bases between the germline ends. The CDR3 totals 14 residues. Germline V gene data show CDR1 as SGHRS and CDR2 as YFSETQ. CDR3 DNA: TGCGCCAGCAGCTTTCAGGGTAGTTCCTACGAGCAGTACTTC. This sequence encodes CASSFQGSSYEQYF.

On this clone: Within the sample, other DNA sequences also encode this same CDR3. The chain uses TRBV5-1 and TRBJ2-1; 9 positions match TRBD2. CDR1 and CDR2 (germline): SGHRS, YFSETQ. The J segment lost 3 bases and the V segment lost 2 bases, leaving 3 bases of the junction unmatched. The CDR3 covers 15 residues. The CDR3: CASSLAGGNYNEQFF. The DNA of the CDR3 is TGCGCCAGCAGCTTAGCGGGAGGCAACTACAATGAGCAGTTCTTC.

V and J are TRBV9 and TRBJ2-2; 8 bases line up with TRBD2. The CDR3 covers 16 residues. Germline CDR1 and CDR2: SGDLS and YYNGEE. The trim removed 4 bases at V and 5 bases at J, leaving 10 bases unmatched. The CDR3 spells CASSPPVRGATGELFF. CDR3 nucleotides: TGTGCCAGCAGCCCCCCAGTGCGGGGGGCGACCGGGGAGCTGTTTTTT.

This chain connects TRBV4-1 to TRBJ1-2; 9 bases align to TRBD1. Trimming at V came to 4 bases and at J to 7 bases, leaving 10 bases not matched to a gene. Per germline, CDR1 MGHRA and CDR2 YSYEKL. This CDR3 has 15 residues. The CDR3 DNA sequence: TGCGCCAGCAGCCCTACAGGGGGCGAGGACGGTGGCTACACCTTC. It is translated as CASSPTGGEDGGYTF.